A single sample gave rise to the 18 T cell receptor beta chains below, sequenced in a study of neoadjuvant anti-PD-1 for oral cavity cancer. TCRdb's copy holds only in-frame clones and misses some; the assay was immunoSEQ multiplex PCR. This table has about 13,000 clones, 70% to 80% appearing once. The sample here was PBMCs, taken before nivolumab (anti-PD-1) treatment. The receptors were sampled from a person between 40 and 85 years old with oral cavity squamous cell carcinoma.

This chain links TRBV4-2 with TRBJ1-4; no firm D call. The CDR3 spans 14 residues. Germline V gene sequence: CDR1 LGHNA, CDR2 YNFKEQ. Trimming left V 3 bases short and J 6 bases short, with 11 bases between. The CDR3 coding sequence is TGTGCCAGCAGCCAGGAAGTTCGGGATGAAAAACTGTTTTTT. Amino acids: CASSQEVRDEKLFF.

The gene calls are TRBV6-5 and TRBJ1-2, with TRBD1 identical over 8 bases. CDR1 MNHEY and CDR2 SVGAGI come from the germline V gene. With 2 bases clipped from V and 4 bases from J, the junction kept 3 bases outside the gene matches. The CDR3 is 14 amino acids. CDR3 DNA: TGTGCCAGCAGTTACCAGGGGGCGGGCTATGGCTACACCTTC. Residues: CASSYQGAGYGYTF.

The sample holds a few counts of this clone. The rearrangement uses TRBV5-1 and TRBJ2-7; D not resolved. Germline CDR1 and CDR2: SGHRS and YFSETQ. V lost 5 bases, J lost 3 bases, and 6 bases lay in between. This CDR3 spans 11 amino acids. CDR3 in amino acids: CASREFYEQYF. DNA of the CDR3: TGCGCCAGCAGGGAGTTCTACGAGCAGTACTTC.

V and J are TRBV6-5 and TRBJ1-1; D unresolved. The germline V gene has CDR1 MNHEY and CDR2 SVGAGI. This CDR3 is 11 amino acids long. Trimming stripped 8 bases from V and 5 bases from J, with 9 bases between. The CDR3 nucleotides read TGTGCCAGCCGAAGGAGTACTGAAGCTTTCTTT. Translation gives CASRRSTEAFF.

This sequence joins TRBV27 and TRBJ1-5, with 9 nucleotides matching TRBD1. The germline V gene encodes CDR1 MNHEY and CDR2 SMNVEV (reference sequence). Trimming cost V 8 bases and J 2 bases; bases outside gene matches: 4. The CDR3 sequence is 14 residues long. This CDR3 is CASRRTGGNQPQHF. CDR3 nucleotide sequence: TGTGCCAGCCGCCGGACAGGGGGCAATCAGCCCCAGCATTTT.

The V call is TRBV4-1, the J call TRBJ1-4, with D maybe TRBD1 (5 bases). Trimming pared 7 bases from V and 7 bases from J, leaving 13 bases between. CDR1 MGHRA and CDR2 YSYEKL come from the germline V gene. This CDR3 contains 13 residues. The CDR3 region is CASKRGVFEKLFF. CDR3 coding DNA: TGCGCCAGCAAGAGGGGAGTTTTTGAAAAACTGTTTTTT.

The gene calls are TRBV30 and TRBJ2-1; D ambiguous. This CDR3 is built from 13 residues. CDR1 and CDR2 from the germline V gene are GTSNPN and SVGIG (reference sequence). Trimming shortened V by 0 bases and J by 9 bases, and 12 bases separated the two germline ends. The CDR3 sequence: CAWSVAQAGEQFF. The CDR3 nucleotides read TGTGCCTGGAGTGTAGCCCAGGCTGGTGAGCAGTTCTTC.

This chain uses TRBV6-1 with TRBJ2-3; 7 nucleotides align to TRBD2. This CDR3 has 15 amino acids. J gave up 4 bases and V 7 bases, and 11 bases lay outside the gene matches. The V gene's germline CDR1 is MNHNS and CDR2 SASEGT. The CDR3 loop is CASTILPGGPDTQYF. DNA for the CDR3: TGTGCCAGCACCATTCTCCCGGGAGGCCCAGATACGCAGTATTTT.

This clone was observed a single time. V and J are TRBV19 and TRBJ2-3, with a possible D match to TRBD2 (6 bases). Between the trimmed V and J ends, which lost 6 bases and 4 bases, there was a span of 20 bases. Germline V gene sequence: CDR1 LNHDA, CDR2 SQIVND (reference sequence). The CDR3 consists of 16 residues. The CDR3 is CASSRHGTLLPDTQYF. The CDR3 bases are TGTGCCAGTAGCAGGCACGGGACTCTCCTACCAGATACGCAGTATTTT.

V gene TRBV6-5 combines with J gene TRBJ1-1; D uncertain. Germline V lookup: CDR1 MNHEY, CDR2 SVGAGI. The CDR3 has 11 residues. Trimming removed 2 bases from V and 8 bases from J, with 6 bases in between. The CDR3 protein is CASSYGREAFF. The CDR3 DNA sequence: TGTGCCAGCAGTTACGGTAGAGAAGCTTTCTTT.

As DNA, the CDR3 is TGTGCCAGCAGCTTCGAGGGTAGCTCCTACAATGAGCAGTTCTTC. Its protein is CASSFEGSSYNEQFF. The V and J genes are TRBV9 and TRBJ2-1, with a weak D call TRBD2 (5 bases). Trimming took 4 bases from V and 0 from J, leaving 11 bases between them. The germline gives CDR1 SGDLS, CDR2 YYNGEE. CDR3 length: 15 residues.

The J gene is TRBJ1-6, the V gene TRBV5-1; a possible D gene is TRBD1 (5 bases). Germline CDR1 and CDR2: SGHRS and YFSETQ. The V and J ends lost 0 bases and 13 bases respectively, with 11 bases between them. This CDR3 spans 13 amino acids. The CDR3 sequence: CASSLGGRDPLHF. CDR3 nucleotides: TGCGCCAGCAGCTTGGGGGGACGAGACCCCCTCCACTTT.

For the CDR3, the DNA is TGTGCCAGCAGCCCTGACCCCGGAGGACAAGCTGGAAACACCATATATTTT. Encoded protein: CASSPDPGGQAGNTIYF. The J gene is TRBJ1-3, the V gene TRBV9, with D tentatively TRBD1 (5 bases). V was pared by 4 bases and J by 2 bases, with 19 bases between. Germline assignment: CDR1 SGDLS and CDR2 YYNGEE. The CDR3 is 17 residues long.

The rearrangement links TRBV5-1 to TRBJ2-1; 9 nucleotides match TRBD2. Germline V lookup: CDR1 SGHRS, CDR2 YFSETQ. CDR3 size: 17 residues. V gave up 4 bases and J gave up 8 bases; unmatched junction bases: 16. The CDR3 bases are TGCGCCAGCAGCCCGGGGGTCTGGACTAGCGTTGGCCATGAGCAGTTCTTC. Translation: CASSPGVWTSVGHEQFF. The full variable domain, its missing parts supplied by reference TRBV5-1 and TRBJ2-1, is KAGVTQTPRYLIKTRGQQVTLSCSPISGHRSVSWYQQTPGQGLQFLFEYFSETQRNKGNFPGRFSGRQFSNSRSEMNVSTLELGDSALYLCASSPGVWTSVGHEQFFGPGTRLTVL.

This clone was seen only once. This chain joins TRBV28 and TRBJ2-3; 8 nucleotides agree with TRBD1. The CDR3 is 16 residues long. The J segment lost 6 bases and the V segment lost 5 bases, leaving 13 bases of the junction unmatched. Germline CDR1 MDHEN, CDR2 SYDVKM. The CDR3 sequence is CASSPIGQGEEDTQYF. The CDR3 bases are TGTGCCAGCAGTCCTATCGGACAGGGTGAAGAGGATACGCAGTATTTT.

This clone was found a few times. V usage is TRBV7-2 and J usage is TRBJ2-7; tentative D call: TRBD2 (6 bases). Germline CDR1 reads SGHTA; CDR2 reads FQGNSA. V lost 1 base to trimming and J lost 0 bases, with 10 bases between them. This CDR3 has 15 amino acids. The CDR3 region has the DNA TGTGCCAGCAGCTTAGGCGGGGCGAGCTCCTACGAGCAGTACTTC. It encodes CASSLGGASSYEQYF.

The chain has TRBV5-1 and TRBJ2-1; D is uncertain. The ends were cut back, 2 bases at V and 0 bases at J, with 6 bases in the middle. This CDR3 spans 14 amino acids. Per germline, CDR1 SGHRS and CDR2 YFSETQ. The CDR3 loop is CASSFQPSYNEQFF. Here the CDR3 DNA reads TGCGCCAGCAGCTTTCAGCCCTCCTACAATGAGCAGTTCTTC.

This chain connects TRBV7-3 to TRBJ2-1; D remains unclear. The V end lost 5 bases, the J end lost 4 bases, and 15 bases lay between the germline ends. The germline gives CDR1 SGHTA, CDR2 FQGTGA. There are 15 residues in the CDR3. CDR3 sequence reads: CASSKGLLGYNEQFF. CDR3 nucleotides: TGTGCCAGCAGCAAAGGGCTTTTGGGGTACAATGAGCAGTTCTTC.